This entry is about one T cell receptor (beta chain). One end of the junction does not line up with germline, which may come from a read error. This sample is drawn from a study of OX40 agonist ivuxolimab in advanced cancers. Study at large: An agonistic anti-OX40 (CD134) antibody, ivuxolimab, was used to treat the patients. At under 85% male, the cohort had a mean age of about 55 years, ranging from about 20 to 80. Dose-escalation cases comprised hepatocellular carcinoma, melanoma, renal cell or head and neck cancer.

Blood samples were obtained at baseline, cycle 4 day 1, and cycle 7 day 1. In germline, CDR1 is GTSNPN, CDR2 SVGIG (reference sequence). The CDR3 totals 14 residues. Libraries were prepared by immunoSEQ multiplex PCR; TCRdb keeps only in-frame clonotypes and omits some of them. The table has about 44,000 clones, 85% to 95% seen once. The rearrangement uses TRBV30 and TRBJ1-2; TRBD1 aligns across 8 bases. Sequencing used CD4+ or CD8+ T cells sorted from blood, obtained in a trial of the OX40 agonist ivuxolimab. This receptor was obtained from an adult with an advanced solid tumor such as melanoma, head and neck, liver or kidney cancer. The CDR3 DNA follows: TGTGCCTGCGAGACTTACAGGGGGAACTATGGCCACACCTTC. The encoded protein is CACETYRGNYGHTF.